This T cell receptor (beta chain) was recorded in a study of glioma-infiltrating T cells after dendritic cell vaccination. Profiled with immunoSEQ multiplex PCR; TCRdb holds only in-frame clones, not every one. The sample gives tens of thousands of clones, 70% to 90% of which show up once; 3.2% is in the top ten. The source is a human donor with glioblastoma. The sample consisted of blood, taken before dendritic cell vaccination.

The CDR3 here is CASNLRGNEKLFF. The CDR3 DNA reads TGTGCCAGCAATCTCAGGGGCAATGAAAAACTGTTTTTT. This rearrangement joins TRBV2 to TRBJ1-4, with a tentative D call TRBD1 (6 bases). Trimming cost V 7 bases and J 5 bases, with 11 bases left between them. The CDR3 consists of 13 residues. The germline V gene encodes CDR1 SNHLY and CDR2 FYNNEI. Combining the CDR3 with reference TRBV2 and TRBJ1-4 gives the whole variable domain EPEVTQTPSHQVTQMGQEVILRCVPISNHLYFYWYRQILGQKVEFLVSFYNNEISEKSEIFDDQFSVERPDGSNFTLKIRSTKLEDSAMYFCASNLRGNEKLFFGSGTQLSVL.